Here is one T cell receptor (beta chain) with its context. Its antigen remains unidentified. Germline CDR1 and CDR2: MGHRA and YSYEKL. This CDR3 region has 15 residues. Germline trimming cut 4 bases from V and 5 bases from J; bases unmatched to any gene: 7. TCR beta CDR3 regions were amplified from RNA transcripts. When the TCR CDR3 underwent first-round RT-PCR, the HTBI primer set was used. TCRdb fed the multiplex PCR reads into MiXCR, producing one record per CDR3 protein. The table shows about 720,000 distinct CDR3 sequences, with 18% occurring only once. This sample was taken from a study of T cells in Graves' hyperthyroidism and ophthalmopathy. Study at large: Sampling of peripheral blood happened at initial diagnosis, prior to any treatment.

Exclusion followed for patients with uncontrolled infection, other autoimmune disease, pregnancy or lactation. Broader study findings: The authors' 13 V-J model separated ophthalmopathy from stable hyperthyroidism. With a median lead of around 6.7 months before onset, the model predicted ophthalmopathy.

The sequence was collected from a woman aged 45-65 years with Graves' hyperthyroidism that later progressed to Graves' ophthalmopathy. Material for sequencing was blood. This chain connects TRBV4-1 to TRBJ1-1, with TRBD1 matching 10 bases. CDR3 in DNA: TGCGCCAGCAGCCCCAGACAGGGGGCGCGGACTGAAGCTTTCTTT. Protein: CASSPRQGARTEAFF.